The text below deals with one T cell receptor (beta chain). This sample is drawn from a study of blood T cell repertoires in COVID-19. The wider study: The origin of the acute and convalescent COVID-19 samples was the United States, Italy and Spain. Nucleic acid was either cDNA or gDNA, and it came from T cells, B-cell-depleted T cells, or PBMCs.

As originally analysed: Using reference gene primer amplification, nucleated cell counts were estimated. This table comes from immunoSEQ multiplex PCR, and its TCRdb copy is limited to in-frame clones, with some not included. V, J and clone size derive from that table, while D and trimming were established from the DNA sequence. The sample includes about 150,000 clones, 83% of them seen just once. The J segment lost 4 bases and the V segment lost 2 bases, leaving 6 bases of the junction unmatched. This CDR3 is built from 15 residues. CDR1 is KGHSH and CDR2 is LQKENI in the germline V gene. This receptor was obtained from a woman of 80 years or more with acute or convalescent COVID-19. Source material: peripheral blood. The chain couples TRBV18 to TRBJ1-1, with 8 nucleotides matching TRBD1. DNA of the CDR3: TGTGCCAGCTCACCAGGACAGGGCGGCCTCACTGAAGCTTTCTTT. It is translated as CASSPGQGGLTEAFF.